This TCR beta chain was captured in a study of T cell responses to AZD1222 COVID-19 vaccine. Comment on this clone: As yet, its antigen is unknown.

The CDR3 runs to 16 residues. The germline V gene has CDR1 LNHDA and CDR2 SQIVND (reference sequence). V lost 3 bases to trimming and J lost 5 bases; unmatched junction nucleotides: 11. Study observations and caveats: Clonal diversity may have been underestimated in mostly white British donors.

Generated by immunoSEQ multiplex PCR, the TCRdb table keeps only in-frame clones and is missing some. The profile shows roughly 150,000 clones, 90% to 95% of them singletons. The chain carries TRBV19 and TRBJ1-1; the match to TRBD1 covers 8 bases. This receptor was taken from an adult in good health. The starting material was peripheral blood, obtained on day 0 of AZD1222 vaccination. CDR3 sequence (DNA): TGTGCCAGTAGTATTAGGCAGGGGGCGACCAGGACTGAAGCTTTCTTT. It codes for CASSIRQGATRTEAFF. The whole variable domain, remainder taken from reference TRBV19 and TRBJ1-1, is DGGITQSPKYLFRKEGQNVTLSCEQNLNHDAMYWYRQDPGQGLRLIYYSQIVNDFQKGDIAEGYSVSREKKESFPLTVTSAQKNPTAFYLCASSIRQGATRTEAFFGQGTRLTVV.